This TCR beta chain originates from a study of graft-versus-host responses after intestinal transplantation. Study-level results: Elevated graft-versus-host to host-versus-graft clonal ratios in allografts were recorded for patients with graft-donor T cell macrochimerism. The marrow of recipients harbored GvH clones, and ileum or blood showed some of them first.

As for this clone: As yet, its antigen is unknown.

Trimming cost V 6 bases and J 0 bases; bases outside gene matches: 8. The CDR3 is made up of 16 amino acids. From germline, CDR1 is SEHNR and CDR2 FQNEAQ (reference sequence). Sequenced by immunoSEQ multiplex PCR; TCRdb stores in-frame clones only, minus some. The sample includes approximately 82,000 clones, roughly nine tenths of them seen just once. This specimen consisted of unstimulated CD4+ T cells sorted from spleen or lymph node cells, obtained before intestinal transplant. The chain joins TRBV7-9 to TRBJ1-3; 7 bases align to TRBD1. This receptor was obtained from a human donor who received an intestinal transplant. CDR3 residues: CASSVGQDHSGNTIYF. The CDR3 DNA reads TGTGCCAGCAGTGTCGGACAGGACCACTCTGGAAACACCATATATTTT.